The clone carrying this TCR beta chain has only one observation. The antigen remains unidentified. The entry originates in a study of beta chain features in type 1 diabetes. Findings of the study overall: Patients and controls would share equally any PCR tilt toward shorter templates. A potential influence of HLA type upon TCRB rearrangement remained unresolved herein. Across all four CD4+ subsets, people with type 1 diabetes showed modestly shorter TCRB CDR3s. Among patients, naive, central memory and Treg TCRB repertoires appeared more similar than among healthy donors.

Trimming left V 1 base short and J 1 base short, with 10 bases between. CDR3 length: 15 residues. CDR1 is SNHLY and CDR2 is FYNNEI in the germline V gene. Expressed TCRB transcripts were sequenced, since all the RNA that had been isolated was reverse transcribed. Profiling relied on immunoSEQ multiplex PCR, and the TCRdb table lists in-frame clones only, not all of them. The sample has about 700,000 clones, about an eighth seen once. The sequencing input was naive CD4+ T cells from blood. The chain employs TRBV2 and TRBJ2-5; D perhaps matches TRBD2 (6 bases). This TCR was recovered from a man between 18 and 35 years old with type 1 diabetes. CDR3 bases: TGTGCCAGCAGTGAAGTTGGACTACCCCAAGAGACCCAGTACTTC. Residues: CASSEVGLPQETQYF.